This entry describes one TCR beta chain. Its antigen is not identified. Each CDR3 protein gets one entry after TCRdb re-called the 5' RACE reads with MiXCR. The repertoire holds several thousand distinct CDR3 sequences, with about a third as singletons. Study-wide findings and caveats: The TCR gene usage of tumor memory CD4+ T cells clustered together with blood and lymph node memory CD4+ cells and with lymph node naive CD4+ cells. Tumor Treg TCRs overlapped most with tumor naive CD4+ cells. Larger-cohort validation covered only one TCR beta V-J rearrangement.

Trimming took off 6 bases at V and 7 bases at J, with 7 bases between the two ends. This CDR3 contains 11 residues. CD4+CD45RO+CD25- cells were isolated as memory CD4+ T cells. The TCR sequence derives from a female donor with breast cancer. The source material was tumor-infiltrating memory CD4+ T cells sorted from the breast tumor. Documented subset: memory CD4+ T cells, CD4+CD45RO+CD25-. The chain links TRBV12-3 or TRBV12-4 to TRBJ2-1; maybe TRBD2 (6 bases). CDR3: CASRLANEQFF. Written as DNA, the CDR3 is TGTGCCAGCAGGCTAGCGAATGAGCAGTTCTTC.